The 9 T cell receptor beta chains below all came from one sample that was sequenced in a study of OX40 agonist ivuxolimab in advanced cancers. Some clones are missing from TCRdb's copy, which holds only in-frame ones; the method was immunoSEQ multiplex PCR. The data show 70,000 or so clones, with 80% to 90% seen just once and about 0.94% held by the top ten. Sequenced here: CD4+ or CD8+ T cells sorted from blood, sampled in a trial of the OX40 agonist ivuxolimab. The receptor source for this set is an adult with an advanced solid tumor such as melanoma, head and neck, liver or kidney cancer.

The rearrangement uses TRBV7-8 and TRBJ2-7; 8 bases match TRBD2. V lost 5 bases, J lost 1 base, and 7 bases stayed unmatched. Germline V gives CDR1 SGHVS, CDR2 FQNEAQ. CDR3 length: 15 amino acids. CDR3 loop: CASSPLTSASYEQYF. CDR3 nucleotide sequence: TGTGCCAGCAGCCCGCTGACTAGCGCTTCCTACGAGCAGTACTTC.

The V and J genes are TRBV7-9 and TRBJ2-3; no reliable D call. Germline V gives CDR1 SEHNR, CDR2 FQNEAQ (reference sequence). The CDR3 totals 17 residues. V dropped 1 base and J dropped 8 bases, with 22 bases sitting between them. CDR3 bases: TGTGCCAGCAGCTTAGTATCTTCCCGTAATTCCCAACTTACGCAGTATTTT. It is translated as CASSLVSSRNSQLTQYF.

The chain employs TRBV19 and TRBJ2-1, with D possibly TRBD2 on 5 matching bases. Trimming took 4 bases from V and 4 from J, leaving 14 bases between them. CDR1 LNHDA and CDR2 SQIVND come from the germline V gene (reference sequence). The CDR3 has 15 residues. The CDR3 DNA reads as TGTGCCAGTAGTAGGGCCGCCGGAGGATACAATGAGCAGTTCTTC. It is translated as CASSRAAGGYNEQFF.

The rearrangement links TRBV5-1 to TRBJ2-7; D could derive from TRBD1 or TRBD2 (5 bases each). Deletions cut 4 bases from V and 0 bases from J, with 11 bases between. Germline lookup yields CDR1 SGHRS and CDR2 YFSETQ. This CDR3 is 14 amino acids long. CDR3 DNA sequence: TGCGCCAGCAGCGGGGACGGAAGCTCCTACGAGCAGTACTTC. This codes for CASSGDGSSYEQYF.

The chain uses TRBV5-1 and TRBJ2-3; the D is unclear. The CDR3 loop spans 12 amino acids. V was pared by 0 bases and J by 5 bases, with 4 bases between. The germline V gene has CDR1 SGHRS and CDR2 YFSETQ. The CDR3 nucleotides read TGCGCCAGCAGCTTGGAACAAGATACGCAGTATTTT. This translates into CASSLEQDTQYF.

This chain uses TRBV11-2 with TRBJ1-2; tentatively, D is TRBD1 (5 bases). Germline V lookup: CDR1 SGHAT, CDR2 FQNNGV. Trimming cost V 1 base and J 8 bases, with 11 bases left between them. This CDR3 region has 13 residues. CDR3: CASSLGAGDGYTF. The CDR3 DNA sequence: TGTGCCAGCAGCTTAGGTGCGGGGGACGGCTACACCTTC.

V usage is TRBV5-4 and J usage is TRBJ1-1, with D possibly TRBD1 on 5 matching bases. CDR3 length: 15 residues. V lost 4 bases and J lost 0, with 13 bases in between. CDR1 SGHNT and CDR2 YYREEE come from the germline V gene (reference sequence). The CDR3 nucleotides are TGTGCCAGCAGCGGGAGCGGGGGGATGAACACTGAAGCTTTCTTT. Residues: CASSGSGGMNTEAFF.

This clone was seen only once. The J gene is TRBJ1-1, the V gene TRBV5-1; 10 positions agree with TRBD1. Trimming cost V 0 bases and J 1 base; bases outside gene matches: 6. Germline CDR1 reads SGHRS; CDR2 reads YFSETQ. The CDR3 spans 17 residues. The CDR3: CASSLAGGQGSNTEAFF. The CDR3 nucleotides are TGCGCCAGCAGCTTGGCCGGGGGACAGGGGTCGAACACTGAAGCTTTCTTT.

The chain couples TRBV6-1 to TRBJ1-4; TRBD1 is a possible D gene (5 bases). Germline CDR1 MNHNS, CDR2 SASEGT. The CDR3 totals 15 residues. V was cut by 7 bases and J by 0 bases, with 12 bases left in between. In nucleotides, the CDR3 is TGTGCCAGCAACCGAGACAGTTCAACTAATGAAAAACTGTTTTTT. It translates to CASNRDSSTNEKLFF.